The rows below give T cell receptor beta chains drawn from one sample of a study of cytomegalovirus exposure and HLA in healthy donors. The table came from immunoSEQ multiplex PCR; TCRdb's copy has only in-frame clones and leaves some out. This table has 150,000 to 180,000 clones, about 80% appearing once. The specimen sequenced was PBMCs. These receptors all stem from a woman between 35 and 50 years old in good health and CMV-seronegative. Both conserved end residues are part of each CDR3. A D gene is named only where the DNA matches it firmly. Not all rows give a size; the values are once, few, many and, for expanded clones, a class.

CDR3aa | CDR3nt | v_gene | d_gene | j_gene | abundance
CASSLGLAGGNEQFF | TGCGCCAGCAGCCTCGGTCTAGCGGGAGGGAATGAGCAGTTCTTC | TRBV5-1 | TRBD2 | TRBJ2-1 | NA
CASSYPGQGANNEQFF | TGTGCCAGCAGCTACCCGGGACAGGGGGCTAACAATGAGCAGTTCTTC | TRBV7-9 | TRBD1 | TRBJ2-1 | once
CASIQSRAGLTEAFF | TGTGCCAGCATCCAATCCCGGGCAGGGCTCACTGAAGCTTTCTTT | TRBV6-1 | NA | TRBJ1-1 | NA
CASNPRGEEKLFF | TGTGCCAGCAACCCCAGGGGCGAGGAAAAACTGTTTTTT | TRBV2 | NA | TRBJ1-4 | NA
CASTKGTAPLGTEAFF | TGTGCCAGCACGAAGGGGACAGCACCCTTGGGCACTGAAGCTTTCTTT | TRBV7-9 | TRBD1 | TRBJ1-1 | NA
CASSYNGDRREQYF | TGTGCCAGCAGTTATAACGGGGATAGGCGCGAGCAGTACTTC | TRBV6-6 | NA | TRBJ2-7 | NA
CASSLLRVTDTQYF | TGCGCCAGCAGCTTGCTCAGGGTCACAGATACGCAGTATTTT | TRBV5-1 | NA | TRBJ2-3 | once
CASSEAQAGRQFF | TGTGCCAGCAGTGAAGCCCAGGCAGGGCGGCAGTTTTTT | TRBV2 | NA | TRBJ1-4 | NA
CAWGFGGDSYNEQFF | TGTGCCTGGGGGTTTGGGGGCGACTCCTACAATGAGCAGTTCTTC | TRBV30 | NA | TRBJ2-1 | NA
CASSSSEETQYF | TGTGCCAGCAGCTCCTCAGAAGAGACCCAGTACTTC | TRBV5-5 | NA | TRBJ2-5 | NA
CASSDSLSLDDYQPQHF | TGTGCCAGCAGTGACTCTCTTAGTCTCGATGATTATCAGCCCCAGCATTTT | TRBV6-4 | NA | TRBJ1-5 | NA
CASSRAGDRAYEQYF | TGTGCCAGCAGCCGGGCCGGGGACAGAGCCTACGAGCAGTACTTC | TRBV11-3 | TRBD1 | TRBJ2-7 | NA
CASSEAAGTSYEQYF | TGTGCCAGCAGTGAAGCGGCGGGGACGTCCTACGAGCAGTACTTC | TRBV6-1 | NA | TRBJ2-7 | NA
CASSLPTGGLEEKLFF | TGCGCCAGCAGCCTACCCACCGGGGGGCTCGAAGAAAAACTGTTTTTT | TRBV4-1 | NA | TRBJ1-4 | once
CASSVGTPAYGYTF | TGTGCCAGCAGCGTGGGGACACCCGCCTATGGCTACACCTTC | TRBV9 | NA | TRBJ1-2 | NA
CASSDRDRGYQPQHF | TGTGCCAGCAGTGACCGGGACAGGGGATACCAGCCCCAGCATTTT | TRBV25-1 | TRBD1 | TRBJ1-5 | NA
CASSSPAEGDTQYF | TGTGCCAGCAGCTCACCCGCCGAGGGAGATACGCAGTATTTT | TRBV7-6 | NA | TRBJ2-3 | NA
CASSPPQRGGQDTQYF | TGTGCCAGCTCACCACCACAGCGGGGGGGACAAGATACGCAGTATTTT | TRBV18 | TRBD2 | TRBJ2-3 | NA
CASSLALSGPGETQYF | TGTGCCAGCAGCTTAGCACTGAGCGGGCCAGGGGAGACCCAGTACTTC | TRBV11-3 | NA | TRBJ2-5 | NA
CASSEGENEKLFF | TGCGCCAGCAGCGAAGGGGAAAATGAAAAACTGTTTTTT | TRBV5-1 | NA | TRBJ1-4 | NA
CASSWVGGETGELFF | TGCGCCAGCAGCTGGGTAGGGGGAGAAACCGGGGAGCTGTTTTTT | TRBV5-1 | NA | TRBJ2-2 | NA
CAPTGEIGEGQYF | TGTGCCCCGACAGGGGAGATCGGCGAGGGCCAGTACTTC | TRBV11-3 | TRBD1 | TRBJ2-5 | NA
CAGSYSVTFGGTEAFF | TGTGCCGGCAGTTACTCGGTTACTTTTGGGGGGACTGAAGCTTTCTTT | TRBV6-5 | NA | TRBJ1-1 | NA
CASGEMNTEAFF | TGTGCCAGCGGCGAAATGAACACTGAAGCTTTCTTT | TRBV10-3 | NA | TRBJ1-1 | NA
CASSETPGQGNEKLFF | TGTGCCAGCAGTGAAACCCCGGGACAGGGGAATGAAAAACTGTTTTTT | TRBV6-1 | TRBD1 | TRBJ1-4 | few